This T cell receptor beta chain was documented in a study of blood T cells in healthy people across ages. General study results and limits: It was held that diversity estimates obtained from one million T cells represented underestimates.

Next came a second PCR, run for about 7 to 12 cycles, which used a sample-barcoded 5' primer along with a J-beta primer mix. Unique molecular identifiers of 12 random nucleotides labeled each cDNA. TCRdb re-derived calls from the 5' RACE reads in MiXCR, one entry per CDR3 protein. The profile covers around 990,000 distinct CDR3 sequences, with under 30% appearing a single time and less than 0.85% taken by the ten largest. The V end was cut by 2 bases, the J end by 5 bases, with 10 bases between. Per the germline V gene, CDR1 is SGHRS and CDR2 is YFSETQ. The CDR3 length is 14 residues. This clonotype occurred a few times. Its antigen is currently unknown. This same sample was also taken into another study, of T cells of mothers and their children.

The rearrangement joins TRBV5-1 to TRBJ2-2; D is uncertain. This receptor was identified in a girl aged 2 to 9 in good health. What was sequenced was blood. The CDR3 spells CASSFETETGELFF. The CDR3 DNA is TGCGCCAGCAGCTTCGAAACGGAGACCGGGGAGCTGTTTTTT.